A single sample gave rise to the 20 T cell receptor beta chains below, sequenced in a study of human T cells and chemical hapten exposure. As to time point: patch test 2, 6 weeks after DPC sensitization. The treatment here: therapeutic diphenylcyclopropenone sensitization with weekly scalp DPC. TCRdb re-derived calls from the RACE reads in MiXCR, one entry per CDR3 protein. The data hold 110,000 or so distinct CDR3 sequences, with about a tenth observed a single time. The sample consisted of whole blood, taken in connection with sensitization to the hapten diphenylcyclopropenone (DPC). The source of these receptors is a woman aged 40 to 55 with alopecia areata. Some clones in this sample may be carry-over from other donors' samples.

The table lists this clonotype with a few counts. This chain joins TRBV6-5 and TRBJ2-1, with 7 bases fitting TRBD1. Losses at the gene ends were 7 bases for V and 3 bases for J; bases not matched to a gene: 9. This CDR3 comprises 15 residues. The V gene's germline CDR1 is MNHEY and CDR2 SVGAGI. CDR3 loop: CASMRGQLSYNEQFF. The CDR3 bases are TGTGCCAGCATGAGGGGACAGCTAAGCTACAATGAGCAGTTCTTC.

This rearrangement joins TRBV4-3 to TRBJ1-2; maybe TRBD1 (6 bases). CDR3 length: 16 amino acids. V dropped 1 base and J dropped 1 base, with 13 bases sitting between them. Germline V CDR1 and CDR2: LGHNA, YSLEER. The CDR3 DNA reads TGCGCCAGCAGCCAAGCCCCCTCAGGGGTTAACTATGGCTACACCTTC. It is translated as CASSQAPSGVNYGYTF.

This chain joins TRBV18 and TRBJ2-1; 7 bases line up with TRBD2. Germline loops: CDR1 KGHSH, CDR2 LQKENI. The CDR3 extends over 17 amino acids. Germline trimming cut 0 bases from V and 4 bases from J; bases unmatched to any gene: 9. Here the CDR3 DNA reads TGTGCCAGCTCACCACCGTGGGGTCTAGCGGATTACAATGAGCAGTTCTTC. Translated: CASSPPWGLADYNEQFF.

The chain employs TRBV11-2 and TRBJ2-7; 7 bases match TRBD1. The CDR3 loop spans 16 amino acids. Losses at the gene ends were 3 bases for V and 2 bases for J; bases not matched to a gene: 10. From germline, CDR1 is SGHAT and CDR2 FQNNGV. The CDR3: CASSLESRQGPYEQYF. The CDR3 nucleotides are TGTGCCAGCAGCTTGGAGAGTCGACAGGGACCCTACGAGCAGTACTTC.

This clonotype showed up many times. The rearrangement uses TRBV6-4 and TRBJ2-1; TRBD2 aligns across 10 bases. The length of the CDR3 is 15 residues. Germline CDR1 and CDR2: MRHNA and SNTAGT. Germline trimming cut 6 bases from V and 2 bases from J; bases unmatched to any gene: 4. CDR3 residues: CASSHLAGAYNEQFF. The CDR3, as DNA: TGTGCCAGCAGCCACCTAGCGGGGGCCTACAATGAGCAGTTCTTC.

In this sample, this clonotype turned up many times. This sequence joins TRBV7-8 and TRBJ1-2; unclear D gene. The CDR3 totals 13 residues. V was cut by 4 bases and J by 1 base, with 7 bases left in between. CDR1 is SGHVS, CDR2 FQNEAQ, per germline. The CDR3 DNA sequence: TGTGCCAGCAGCTACGGGGATAACTATGGCTACACCTTC. This encodes CASSYGDNYGYTF.

The chain carries TRBV11-2 and TRBJ1-5; 8 bases are a match to TRBD1. The CDR3 runs to 14 residues. Germline CDR1 is SGHAT and CDR2 is FQNNGV. V trimming: 5 bases; J trimming: 7 bases; junction bases outside the gene matches: 7. Written as DNA, the CDR3 is TGTGCCAGCAGCCCGGACAGGGCCAGACAGCCCCAGCATTTT. It translates to CASSPDRARQPQHF.

This clonotype was observed many times. J is TRBJ1-1 and V is TRBV4-1; no clear D gene. V dropped 1 base and J dropped 3 bases, with 12 bases sitting between them. From germline, CDR1 is MGHRA and CDR2 YSYEKL. This CDR3 has 15 residues. CDR3 bases: TGCGCCAGCAGCCAAGTAGCCGGGGTGGACACTGAAGCTTTCTTT. It translates to CASSQVAGVDTEAFF.

This clonotype was counted between two and nine times. This chain connects TRBV7-9 to TRBJ2-1; D remains ambiguous. Germline V gene data show CDR1 as SEHNR and CDR2 as FQNEAQ (reference sequence). The CDR3 sequence is 14 residues long. V was cut by 7 bases and J by 1 base, with 11 bases left in between. The DNA of the CDR3 is TGTGCCAGCAAGGCGCCACAGTCCTACAATGAGCAGTTCTTC. This translates into CASKAPQSYNEQFF.

V and J are TRBV7-2 and TRBJ2-7; D gene ambiguous. V was clipped by 5 bases and J by 3 bases, with 8 bases between them. The CDR3 loop spans 12 amino acids. Germline CDR1 and CDR2: SGHTA and FQGNSA. CDR3 in amino acids: CASSPNGYEQYF. CDR3 nucleotides: TGTGCCAGCAGCCCAAACGGCTACGAGCAGTACTTC.

The gene calls are TRBV5-6 and TRBJ2-2; 9 nucleotides align to TRBD1. After removal of 4 bases from V and 4 bases from J, the junction contained 8 bases not matched to a gene. Germline CDR1 and CDR2: SGHDT and YYEEEE. The CDR3 consists of 16 residues. CDR3 region: CASSRRGQGLTGELFF. The DNA for the CDR3 is TGTGCCAGCAGCCGAAGGGGACAGGGACTCACCGGGGAGCTGTTTTTT.

In its sample, this clonotype was seen a few times. The chain is built from TRBV18 and TRBJ1-2, with 10 nucleotides matching TRBD1. Germline loops: CDR1 KGHSH, CDR2 LQKENI. V was clipped by 6 bases and J by 2 bases; unmatched bases: 12. The CDR3 is 17 amino acids. The CDR3 DNA reads TGTGCCAGCTCCCCAGTTCAGGGGGACAGGGGCAACTATGGCTACACCTTC. It translates to CASSPVQGDRGNYGYTF.

This clonotype occurred many times. The gene calls are TRBV29-1 and TRBJ1-1, with 7 bases aligning to TRBD1. V was clipped by 5 bases and J by 2 bases; unmatched bases: 8. The germline gives CDR1 SQVTM, CDR2 ANQGSEA. This CDR3 comprises 14 residues. The DNA of the CDR3 is TGCAGCGTTCTTCCAGGGACAGCCAACACTGAAGCTTTCTTT. Translation gives CSVLPGTANTEAFF.

This clonotype has a count of ten or more. CDR3 loop: CASSSTGSGNTIYF. The CDR3 DNA follows: TGTGCCAGCAGTTCTACGGGCTCTGGAAACACCATATATTTT. This chain links TRBV6-2 or TRBV6-3 with TRBJ1-3; no clear D. Germline V gives CDR1 MNHEY, CDR2 SVGEGT. CDR3 length equals 14 residues. Trimming removed 4 bases from V and 0 bases from J, with 7 bases in between.

The chain is built from TRBV6-4 and TRBJ2-5, with D perhaps TRBD1 (6 bases). The germline CDR1 and CDR2 sequences are MRHNA and SNTAGT. V was trimmed by 6 bases and J by 4 bases, leaving 15 bases between them. The CDR3 has 14 residues. Written as DNA, the CDR3 is TGTGCCAGCAGAGGGGGTTGGCAGGGAGAGACCCAGTACTTC. Amino acid sequence: CASRGGWQGETQYF.

This clonotype showed up just a few times. The J gene is TRBJ1-5, the V gene TRBV4-3, with D possibly matching TRBD1 (5 bases). V was pared by 3 bases and J by 3 bases, with 9 bases between. The V gene's germline CDR1 is LGHNA and CDR2 YSLEER. The CDR3 loop spans 14 amino acids. Here the CDR3 reads CASSHGTANQPQHF. The CDR3 DNA reads as TGCGCCAGCAGCCACGGGACGGCCAATCAGCCCCAGCATTTT.

This chain links TRBV7-9 with TRBJ1-2, with a possible D match to TRBD1 (5 bases). Trimming removed 5 bases from V and 6 bases from J, with 16 bases in between. CDR1 is SEHNR and CDR2 is FQNEAQ in the germline V gene (reference sequence). The CDR3 runs to 14 residues. The CDR3 region is CASSTGTDGDGYTF. CDR3 DNA sequence: TGTGCCAGCAGCACCGGGACGGACGGAGATGGCTACACCTTC.

There are many counts of this clonotype. The gene calls are TRBV5-1 and TRBJ2-1; 9 nucleotides match TRBD2. The germline gives CDR1 SGHRS, CDR2 YFSETQ. CDR3 length equals 17 residues. V dropped 3 bases and J dropped 2; count of bases not matched to a gene: 9. CDR3 coding DNA: TGCGCCAGCAGCTCCTCTCCAGCGGGGGGCGCCTACAATGAGCAGTTCTTC. Translated, it gives CASSSSPAGGAYNEQFF.

Ten or more counts support this clonotype. The chain carries TRBV10-1 and TRBJ1-4, with D perhaps matching TRBD1 (6 bases). The CDR3 is 12 amino acids. Germline V gives CDR1 WNHNN, CDR2 SYGVQD (reference sequence). Trimming took 8 bases from V and 8 from J, leaving 12 bases between them. In DNA form, the CDR3 reads TGCGCCAGCTACAGGGTCGGCGAAAAACTGTTTTTT. It encodes CASYRVGEKLFF.

This clonotype was seen more than once but under ten times. The chain links TRBV6-1 to TRBJ2-3, with TRBD1 matching over 12 bases. Trimming at V came to 0 bases and at J to 5 bases, leaving 6 bases not matched to a gene. The CDR3 length is 17 residues. Germline lookup yields CDR1 MNHNS and CDR2 SASEGT. In nucleotides, the CDR3 is TGTGCCAGCAGTGAAGCGAGGGGGACAGGGGGCAGAGATACGCAGTATTTT. Amino acid sequence: CASSEARGTGGRDTQYF.